Presented here are 8 T cell receptor beta chains from one specimen sequenced in a study of regulatory dendritic cells for organ transplantation. No antigen has been identified for these receptors. Clones were sequenced by immunoSEQ multiplex PCR, and TCRdb holds only the in-frame ones, with some missing. The sample has approximately 11,000 clones; roughly 65% are singletons. Sorted T cells were CFSE-labeled and cultured roughly five days with allogeneic regulatory or mature dendritic cells at 1:10. Input material: naive CD4+ T cells from blood cultured with dendritic cells. Subset described: CD45RA+ naive T cells. Every receptor here comes from a human donor in good health.

This sequence joins TRBV18 and TRBJ2-3; D uncertain. V lost 3 bases and J lost 0, with 22 bases in between. There are 19 residues in the CDR3. The germline V gene has CDR1 KGHSH and CDR2 LQKENI. The CDR3 sequence: CASSPRLVGLASSTDTQYF. Here the CDR3 DNA reads TGTGCCAGCTCACCCAGGTTAGTGGGCCTGGCTTCTAGCACAGATACGCAGTATTTT.

Points on this clone: An end of the junction differs from the germline gene, which may be a read error. This chain joins TRBV7-7 and TRBJ2-3; 8 nucleotides match TRBD2. Germline V gene sequence: CDR1 SSHAT, CDR2 FNYEAQ (reference sequence). This CDR3 spans 16 amino acids. The DNA of the CDR3 is TGTGCTAGCAGCCATGGCATTGCGGGGGGTAGGAATACGCAGTATTTT. Protein sequence: CASSHGIAGGRNTQYF.

The genes are TRBV6-1 and TRBJ2-2, with 8 bases lining up with TRBD1. Germline CDR1 and CDR2: MNHNS and SASEGT. The J segment lost 5 bases and the V segment lost 2 bases, leaving 7 bases of the junction unmatched. CDR3 size: 16 residues. The CDR3 DNA follows: TGTGCCAGCAGTGAATTGCCCGGACAGGGAACCGGGGAGCTGTTTTTT. Translating gives CASSELPGQGTGELFF.

The gene calls are TRBV29-1 and TRBJ1-1, with TRBD1 matching 8 bases. The V and J ends lost 7 bases and 0 bases, in that order; junction bases with no gene match: 4. Per the germline V gene, CDR1 is SQVTM and CDR2 is ANQGSEA. This CDR3 has 13 residues. CDR3 in amino acids: CSGRQGLNTEAFF. CDR3 nucleotide sequence: TGCAGCGGTAGACAGGGGTTGAACACTGAAGCTTTCTTT.

This rearrangement joins TRBV4-2 to TRBJ1-4, with a possible D match to TRBD1 (5 bases). The CDR3 has 17 amino acids. Trimming removed 1 base at V and 3 bases at J, with 15 bases between. Germline-derived CDR1 and CDR2 are LGHNA and YNFKEQ. Here the CDR3 reads CASSQVAGGEPNEKLFF. Written as DNA, the CDR3 is TGTGCCAGCAGCCAAGTCGCCGGGGGGGAACCTAATGAAAAACTGTTTTTT.

The chain joins TRBV4-2 to TRBJ2-3; weak D call: TRBD1 (5 bases). Germline loops: CDR1 LGHNA, CDR2 YNFKEQ. V lost 7 bases to trimming and J lost 0 bases, with 17 bases between them. This CDR3 region has 16 residues. CDR3 sequence (DNA): TGTGCCAGCACGCCTGCATGGGGCCCTAGCACAGATACGCAGTATTTT. This codes for CASTPAWGPSTDTQYF.

This sequence joins TRBV5-1 and TRBJ2-1; TRBD2 agrees at 8 bases. This CDR3 contains 16 residues. V was clipped by 1 base and J by 1 base; unmatched bases: 4. Per the germline V gene, CDR1 is SGHRS and CDR2 is YFSETQ. The CDR3 nucleotides read TGCGCCAGCAGCTTGAATAGCGGGACTTCCTACAATGAGCAGTTCTTC. Translation: CASSLNSGTSYNEQFF. Full variable domain (missing parts from reference TRBV5-1 and TRBJ2-1): KAGVTQTPRYLIKTRGQQVTLSCSPISGHRSVSWYQQTPGQGLQFLFEYFSETQRNKGNFPGRFSGRQFSNSRSEMNVSTLELGDSALYLCASSLNSGTSYNEQFFGPGTRLTVL.

This clone was found a few times. This sequence joins TRBV5-1 and TRBJ2-3; TRBD2 matches at 7 bases. Looked up from germline, CDR1 is SGHRS and CDR2 is YFSETQ. J lost 2 bases, V lost 1 base, and 4 bases had no gene match. The CDR3 has 15 residues. CDR3 coding DNA: TGCGCCAGCAGCTTGCGGGGGGTCGACACAGATACGCAGTATTTT. Encoded protein: CASSLRGVDTDTQYF.